A single sample is the source of the 20 T cell receptor beta chains below, sequenced in a study of blood T cell repertoires in COVID-19. The repertoire was sequenced with immunoSEQ multiplex PCR; TCRdb's copy has only in-frame clones and lacks some. The table shows 70,000 to 95,000 clones, with 81% occurring only once. Sequenced: peripheral blood. All receptors come from a human donor in a cohort sampled during active COVID-19.

The rearrangement links TRBV7-8 to TRBJ1-5, with D possibly matching TRBD1 (6 bases). The V end lost 6 bases, the J end lost 6 bases, and 15 bases lay between the germline ends. The V gene's germline CDR1 is SGHVS and CDR2 FQNEAQ. CDR3 length: 14 amino acids. This chain's CDR3 is CASSLLRGSQPQHF. The CDR3 region has the DNA TGTGCCAGCAGTCTCTTGAGGGGGTCTCAGCCCCAGCATTTT. The full variable domain, in which reference TRBV7-8 and TRBJ1-5 provide the parts outside the CDR3, is GAGVSQSPRYKVAKRGQDVALRCDPISGHVSLFWYQQALGQGPEFLTYFQNEAQLDKSGLPSDRFFAERPEGSVSTLKIQRTQQEDSAVYLCASSLLRGSQPQHFGDGTRLSIL.

This clone appeared a few times. V is TRBV14 and J is TRBJ2-4; TRBD1 aligns across 7 bases. Germline V lookup: CDR1 SGHDN, CDR2 FVKESK. This CDR3 comprises 15 residues. With V trimmed by 2 bases and J by 3 bases, 4 bases remained unmatched. The CDR3 loop is CASSQSTGVKNIQYF. Here the CDR3 DNA reads TGTGCCAGCAGCCAATCCACAGGGGTCAAAAACATTCAGTACTTC.

This chain links TRBV19 with TRBJ2-6, with D possibly matching TRBD1 (5 bases). Germline CDR1 and CDR2: LNHDA and SQIVND (reference sequence). Trimming took 5 bases from V and 2 from J, leaving 7 bases between them. This CDR3 has 14 amino acids. As DNA, the CDR3 is TGTGCCAGTAGTGAAGGGGCTGGGGCCAACGTCCTGACTTTC. It specifies CASSEGAGANVLTF.

CDR3: CASSIGLAGKFYEQYF. The CDR3, as DNA: TGTGCCAGTAGTATTGGGCTAGCGGGCAAATTTTACGAGCAGTACTTC. This chain joins TRBV19 and TRBJ2-7, with 8 bases that match TRBD2. The CDR3 is made up of 16 amino acids. Germline lookup yields CDR1 LNHDA and CDR2 SQIVND (reference sequence). With 3 bases clipped from V and 4 bases from J, the junction kept 11 bases outside the gene matches.

The rearrangement uses TRBV4-2 and TRBJ1-1; no clear D gene. CDR1 is LGHNA, CDR2 YNFKEQ, per germline. The CDR3 has 14 residues. With 4 bases removed from V and 0 bases from J, the gap between germline ends came to 9 bases. DNA for the CDR3: TGTGCCAGCAGCCTAGCCACGGTGAACACTGAAGCTTTCTTT. Its translation is CASSLATVNTEAFF.

The table lists this clone with a count of one. The chain uses TRBV5-1 and TRBJ1-1; unclear D gene. The germline gives CDR1 SGHRS, CDR2 YFSETQ. V lost 4 bases and J 1 base, leaving 8 bases between the germline ends. The CDR3 is 13 residues long. The CDR3 nucleotides are TGCGCCAGCAGCCCAGGATGGAACACTGAAGCTTTCTTT. Translating it yields CASSPGWNTEAFF. Full variable domain (rest looked up from reference TRBV5-1 and TRBJ1-1): KAGVTQTPRYLIKTRGQQVTLSCSPISGHRSVSWYQQTPGQGLQFLFEYFSETQRNKGNFPGRFSGRQFSNSRSEMNVSTLELGDSALYLCASSPGWNTEAFFGQGTRLTVV.

This clone was detected only a few times. The rearrangement joins TRBV2 to TRBJ2-1; TRBD2 matches 7 bases. Looked up from germline, CDR1 is SNHLY and CDR2 is FYNNEI. The CDR3 sequence is 10 residues long. Trimming removed 10 bases from V and 9 bases from J; junction bases left unmatched: 3. CDR3 DNA: TGTGCCACCGCGGGGGTTGAGCAGTTCTTC. It encodes CATAGVEQFF.

This chain connects TRBV5-4 to TRBJ2-1, with TRBD2 matching 11 bases. Trimming at V came to 6 bases and at J to 3 bases, leaving 5 bases not matched to a gene. The CDR3 covers 15 residues. Germline V gene sequence: CDR1 SGHNT, CDR2 YYREEE (reference sequence). The CDR3 here is CASTPGTSGYNEQFF. The DNA for the CDR3 is TGTGCCAGCACCCCCGGGACTAGCGGCTACAATGAGCAGTTCTTC.

This clone was observed once. The CDR3 coding sequence is TGTGCCAGCAGTTCCTCCTCCCAGGGGGAAAAACTGTTTTTT. Amino acid sequence: CASSSSSQGEKLFF. The genes are TRBV28 and TRBJ1-4; D may be TRBD1 (6 bases). In germline, CDR1 is MDHEN, CDR2 SYDVKM. The length of the CDR3 is 14 residues. V was pared by 4 bases and J by 8 bases, with 14 bases between.

The chain is built from TRBV18 and TRBJ1-2, with D possibly being TRBD1 (5 bases). The V gene lost 2 bases and the J gene lost 6 bases, with 16 bases spanning the gap. This CDR3 has 15 amino acids. Germline-derived CDR1 and CDR2 are KGHSH and LQKENI. DNA of the CDR3: TGTGCCAGCTCACCATGGGCAGGGACGGGGGATGGCTACACCTTC. As protein: CASSPWAGTGDGYTF.

This clone was recorded a few times. The rearrangement uses TRBV5-4 and TRBJ2-3; D unresolved. The CDR3 runs to 14 residues. In germline, CDR1 is SGHNT, CDR2 YYREEE (reference sequence). Trimming took off 1 base at V and 6 bases at J, with 12 bases between the two ends. The CDR3 DNA follows: TGTGCCAGCAGCTTGTCCCAGCGTCCCGATACGCAGTATTTT. It specifies CASSLSQRPDTQYF.

This clone was counted between two and nine times. One junction end disagrees with the germline gene, perhaps due to a read error. CDR3 in amino acids: CASSPRSRGGLNAGELFF. The CDR3 nucleotides are TGCGCCAGCAGCCCCCGCTCCCGGGGGGGCCTGAACGCCGGGGAGCTGTTTTTT. The chain has TRBV5-1 and TRBJ2-2; 8 positions agree with TRBD2. Germline assignment: CDR1 SGHRS and CDR2 YFSETQ. The CDR3 is 18 residues long.

This chain joins TRBV5-4 and TRBJ2-4; 12 nucleotides match TRBD2. V lost 4 bases, J lost 3 bases, and 5 bases stayed unmatched. The CDR3 consists of 16 residues. Germline-derived CDR1 and CDR2 are SGHNT and YYREEE (reference sequence). CDR3 sequence (DNA): TGTGCCAGCAGCCCTAGCGGGGGGGCCGGCAAAAACATTCAGTACTTC. As protein: CASSPSGGAGKNIQYF.

In this sample, this clone turned up once. The J gene is TRBJ1-2, the V gene TRBV18; D ambiguous. The germline V gene encodes CDR1 KGHSH and CDR2 LQKENI. This CDR3 has 15 amino acids. V lost 3 bases and J lost 2, with 13 bases in between. CDR3 in amino acids: CASSPPGGFNYGYTF. The CDR3 DNA sequence: TGTGCCAGCTCACCCCCAGGAGGTTTCAACTATGGCTACACCTTC.

V and J are TRBV9 and TRBJ2-6, with a possible D match to TRBD2 (5 bases). The germline V and J ends were trimmed by 0 bases and 6 bases, with 16 bases remaining between them. This CDR3 contains 17 residues. The germline V gene has CDR1 SGDLS and CDR2 YYNGEE. CDR3 bases: TGTGCCAGCAGCGTAGGGCTGGGTCGGGATACGGCCAACGTCCTGACTTTC. Protein: CASSVGLGRDTANVLTF.

The chain couples TRBV11-3 to TRBJ1-1; D is unclear. From germline, CDR1 is SGHNT and CDR2 YENEEA. V gave up 5 bases and J gave up 5 bases, with 12 bases separating them. The CDR3 covers 13 residues. CDR3 residues: CASSLTTTTEAFF. CDR3 DNA: TGTGCCAGCAGCCTGACGACTACTACTGAAGCTTTCTTT.

The chain employs TRBV7-9 and TRBJ2-3; a weak D match, TRBD1 (6 bases). Between the trimmed V and J ends, which lost 5 bases and 2 bases, there was a span of 11 bases. Germline values: CDR1 SEHNR, CDR2 FQNEAQ (reference sequence). The CDR3 totals 14 residues. The CDR3 reads CASSLYRDTDTQYF. In DNA form, the CDR3 reads TGTGCCAGCAGCCTATACAGGGACACAGATACGCAGTATTTT.

In this sample, this clone turned up once. This CDR3 reads CASTSRGPHQPQHF. CDR3 nucleotides: TGTGCCAGCACTAGCAGGGGGCCCCATCAGCCCCAGCATTTT. This chain connects TRBV28 to TRBJ1-5, with 8 bases matching TRBD1. CDR1 is MDHEN, CDR2 SYDVKM, per germline. Trimming at V came to 7 bases and at J to 5 bases, leaving 7 bases not matched to a gene. This CDR3 comprises 14 residues.

The chain recombines TRBV9 with TRBJ2-5; weak D call: TRBD2 (6 bases). Trimming cost V 5 bases and J 5 bases, with 16 bases left between them. The CDR3 totals 14 residues. The germline V gene has CDR1 SGDLS and CDR2 YYNGEE. CDR3 nucleotides: TGTGCCAGCAGTGATGGAGGGAGGCGGGAGACCCAGTACTTC. It specifies CASSDGGRRETQYF.

The chain combines TRBV28 with TRBJ1-2, with D possibly being TRBD1 (6 bases). With 7 bases removed from V and 0 bases from J, the gap between germline ends came to 21 bases. Germline CDR1 and CDR2: MDHEN and SYDVKM. The CDR3 spans 17 residues. CDR3 sequence (DNA): TGTGCCAGCATCTCGGACAGATCTTCTTTTGCTAACTATGGCTACACCTTC. Translating it yields CASISDRSSFANYGYTF.